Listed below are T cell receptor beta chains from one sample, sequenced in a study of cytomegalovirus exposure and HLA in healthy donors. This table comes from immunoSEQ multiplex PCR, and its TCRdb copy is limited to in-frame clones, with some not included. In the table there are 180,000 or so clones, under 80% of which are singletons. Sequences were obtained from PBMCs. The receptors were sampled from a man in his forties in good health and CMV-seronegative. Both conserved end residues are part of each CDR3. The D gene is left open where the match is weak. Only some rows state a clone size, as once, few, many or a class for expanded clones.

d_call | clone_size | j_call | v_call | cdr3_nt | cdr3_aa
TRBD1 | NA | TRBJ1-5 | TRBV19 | TGTGCCAGTAGTCCGAAGGGGGACAGTTATAGCAATCAGCCCCAGCATTTT | CASSPKGDSYSNQPQHF
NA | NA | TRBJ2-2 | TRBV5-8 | TGTGCCAACGAGGCAGCGAACACCGGGGAGCTGTTTTTT | CANEAANTGELFF
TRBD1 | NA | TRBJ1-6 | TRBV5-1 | TGCGCCAGCAGCTTGATGGGACAGCCTGATTCACCCCTCCACTTT | CASSLMGQPDSPLHF
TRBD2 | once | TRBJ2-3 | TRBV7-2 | TGTGCCAGCAGCTTAGAAGGGCGGGGGGGCTATTTT | CASSLEGRGGYF
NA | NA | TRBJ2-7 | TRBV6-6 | TGTGCCAGCAGCTCCCACCCGACAGCCTACTACGAGCAGTACTTC | CASSSHPTAYYEQYF
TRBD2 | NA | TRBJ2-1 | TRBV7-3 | TGTGCCAGCAGCTTAGCCGGGACTAGCGGGATAGATGAGCAGTTCTTC | CASSLAGTSGIDEQFF
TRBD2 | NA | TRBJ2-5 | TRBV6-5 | TGTGCCAGCAGGCGCGGGGGATCAGAAGAGACCCAGTACTTC | CASRRGGSEETQYF
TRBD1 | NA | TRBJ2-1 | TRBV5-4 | TGTGCCAGCAGCTATCCGGGACAGGGACCTCATGAGCAGTTCTTC | CASSYPGQGPHEQFF
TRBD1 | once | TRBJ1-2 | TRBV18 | TGTGCCAGCTCACCAAGCGAACAGGGGGCCTATGGCTACACCTTC | CASSPSEQGAYGYTF
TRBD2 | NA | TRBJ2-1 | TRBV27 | TGTGCCAGCAGTTTTGGACTAGCGGGAGCGGGGACCTACAATGAGCAGTTCTTC | CASSFGLAGAGTYNEQFF
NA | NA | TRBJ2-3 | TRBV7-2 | TGTGCCAGCAGCCCAGCCGCGTGGGGGCGTGATACGCAGTATTTT | CASSPAAWGRDTQYF
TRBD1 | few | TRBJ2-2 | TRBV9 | TGTGCCAGCAGCGACCCGGGACAGACCAACACCGGGGAGCTGTTTTTT | CASSDPGQTNTGELFF
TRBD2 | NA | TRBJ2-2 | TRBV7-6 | TGTGCCAGCAGCCCGGTCGGTAGCGGGGGCGCGAACACCGGGGAGCTGTTTTTT | CASSPVGSGGANTGELFF
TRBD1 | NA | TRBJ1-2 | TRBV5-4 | TGTGCCAGCAGCGTGGACAGGGGTGGCTATGGCTACACCTTC | CASSVDRGGYGYTF
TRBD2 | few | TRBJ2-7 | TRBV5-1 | TGCGCCAGCAGCTTGGAGCGGGGTCCCCTAGACGAGCAGTACTTC | CASSLERGPLDEQYF
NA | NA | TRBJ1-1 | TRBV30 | TGTGCCTGGAGTGTAAACAGGGCGAACACTGAAGCTTTCTTT | CAWSVNRANTEAFF
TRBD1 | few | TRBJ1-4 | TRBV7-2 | TGTGCCAGCAGCTACGGACAGGCTGAAAAACTGTTTTTT | CASSYGQAEKLFF
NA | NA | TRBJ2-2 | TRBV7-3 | TGTGCCAGCAGCACCGCGGGGGCGCGTAACACCGGGGAGCTGTTTTTT | CASSTAGARNTGELFF
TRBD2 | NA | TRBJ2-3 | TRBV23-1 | TGCGCCAGCAGTCAAAAGTCGGCGGGGGGGGATCTCACTAGCACAGATACGCAGTATTTT | CASSQKSAGGDLTSTDTQYF
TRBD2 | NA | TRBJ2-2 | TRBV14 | TGTGCCAGCAGCAGGGCCTTGGGGACTAAGACCGGGGAGCTGTTTTTT | CASSRALGTKTGELFF
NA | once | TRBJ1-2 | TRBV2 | TGTGCCAGCAGTGTGGGCGGGATGGGCGGCTACACCTTC | CASSVGGMGGYTF
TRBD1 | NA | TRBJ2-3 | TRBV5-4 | TGTGCCAGCAGCCGGACAGGGGGCACAGATACGCAGTATTTT | CASSRTGGTDTQYF
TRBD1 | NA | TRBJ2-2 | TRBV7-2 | TGTGCCAGCAGAGCTACAGGGGGCGCTGGGAACACCGGGGAGCTGTTTTTT | CASRATGGAGNTGELFF
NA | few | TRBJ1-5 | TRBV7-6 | TGTGCCAGCAGCTTTGTCTTACGGGGGATAGGTGGTCAGCCCCAGCATTTT | CASSFVLRGIGGQPQHF
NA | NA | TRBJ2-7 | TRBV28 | TGTGCCAGCAGTTATCCCGGGGTCCCCTACGAGCAGTACTTC | CASSYPGVPYEQYF
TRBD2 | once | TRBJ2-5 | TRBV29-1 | TGCAGCGTTGGAACACTAGCGGGAGGACCACAAGAGACCCAGTACTTC | CSVGTLAGGPQETQYF
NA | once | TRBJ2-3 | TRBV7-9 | TGTGCCAGCAGCTTAGCGGGAGGCACAGATACGCAGTATTTT | CASSLAGGTDTQYF
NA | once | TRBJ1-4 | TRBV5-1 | TGCGCCAGCAGCTTGGAGTCAGGGGCGGATGAAAAACTGTTTTTT | CASSLESGADEKLFF
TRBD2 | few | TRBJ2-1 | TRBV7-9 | TGTGCCACCGACGACACTAGCGGGAGGGCCGAGGAGCAGTTCTTC | CATDDTSGRAEEQFF
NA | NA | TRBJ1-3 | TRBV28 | TGTGCCAGCAGTTTGTCAGGGACTGGAAACACCATATATTTT | CASSLSGTGNTIYF
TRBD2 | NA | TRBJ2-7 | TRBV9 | TGTGCCAGCAGCGTAGATCTAGCGGGGGGCCCCTACGAGCAGTACTTC | CASSVDLAGGPYEQYF
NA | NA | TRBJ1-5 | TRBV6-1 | TGTGCCAGCACTGCGAACAAGGGAGTCAATCAGCCCCAGCATTTT | CASTANKGVNQPQHF
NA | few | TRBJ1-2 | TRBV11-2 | TGTGCCAGCAGCCATTCGTCAGCAGGGGGCTACACCTTC | CASSHSSAGGYTF
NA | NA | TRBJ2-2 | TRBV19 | TGTGCCAGTAGATCCGGACAACCGAACACCGGGGAGCTGTTTTTT | CASRSGQPNTGELFF
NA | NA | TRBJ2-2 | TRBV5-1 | TGCGCCAGCAGCCCCGGACAGCCCACCGGGGAGCTGTTTTTT | CASSPGQPTGELFF
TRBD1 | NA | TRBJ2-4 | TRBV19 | TGTGCCAGTAGTATAGTAGGGGGACAGGTTGTAGCCAAAAACATTCAGTACTTC | CASSIVGGQVVAKNIQYF
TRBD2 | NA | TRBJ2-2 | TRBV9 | TGTGCCAGCACCCGACTAGCGGAGAACACCGGGGAGCTGTTTTTT | CASTRLAENTGELFF
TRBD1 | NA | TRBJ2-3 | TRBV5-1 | TGCGCCAGTAGGGGTAACAGGGGGACAGATACGCAGTATTTT | CASRGNRGTDTQYF
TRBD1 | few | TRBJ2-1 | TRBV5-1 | TGCGCCAGCAGCTCCGGTGGTGCGCGACAGGGTCAAGGTGAGCAGTTCTTC | CASSSGGARQGQGEQFF
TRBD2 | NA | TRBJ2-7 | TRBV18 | TGTGCCAGCTCCCCGGGAGGGGAGGACGAGCAGTACTTC | CASSPGGEDEQYF
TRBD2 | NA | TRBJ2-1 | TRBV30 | TGTGCCTGGAGAGGACTAGCGGGGGGGGGCAATGAGCAGTTCTTC | CAWRGLAGGGNEQFF
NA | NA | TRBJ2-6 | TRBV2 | TGTGCCAGCAACGACAACTCTGGGGCCAACGTCCTGACTTTC | CASNDNSGANVLTF
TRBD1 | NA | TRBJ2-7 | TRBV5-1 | TGCGCCAGCAGCTTGATGAGACAGGGAGAGTACGAGCAGTACTTC | CASSLMRQGEYEQYF
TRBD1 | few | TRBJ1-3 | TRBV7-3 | TGTGCCAGCAGAGCGACAGGGGGCCACACCATATATTTT | CASRATGGHTIYF
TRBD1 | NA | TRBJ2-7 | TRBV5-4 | TGTGCCAGCAGCTTAGGACAGGGGGGATACGAGCAGTACTTC | CASSLGQGGYEQYF
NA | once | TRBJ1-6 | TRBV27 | TGTGCCAGCAGTTTAATCGGGAATGATTCACCCCTCCACTTT | CASSLIGNDSPLHF
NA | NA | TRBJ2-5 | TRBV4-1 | TGCGCCAGCAGCCAAGCGCGGGCGGGGTCGCCGCGGACCCAGTACTTC | CASSQARAGSPRTQYF
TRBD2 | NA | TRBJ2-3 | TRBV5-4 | TGTGCCAGCAGCTTCAATCTCGGGGGGAATACGCAGTATTTT | CASSFNLGGNTQYF
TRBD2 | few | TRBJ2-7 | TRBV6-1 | TGTGCCAGCAACCTAGCGGGGGCCTCCTACGAGCAGTACTTC | CASNLAGASYEQYF
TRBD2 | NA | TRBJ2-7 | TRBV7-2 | TGTGCCAGCAGCTTAGTGAGGTCTAGCGGATCCTACGAGCAGTACTTC | CASSLVRSSGSYEQYF
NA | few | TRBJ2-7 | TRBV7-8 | TGTGCCAGCAGCTTCGCAGGGAACTACGAGCAGTACTTC | CASSFAGNYEQYF
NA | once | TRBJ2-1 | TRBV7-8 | TGTGCCAGCAGCTTACGGCGAGGGGGGGCCCTTGGTGAGCAGTTCTTC | CASSLRRGGALGEQFF
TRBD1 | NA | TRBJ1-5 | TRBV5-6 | TGTGCCAGCAAACAGGGGGGGGTCCCACATCAGCCCCAGCATTTT | CASKQGGVPHQPQHF
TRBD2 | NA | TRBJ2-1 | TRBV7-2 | TGTGCCATCCGACTAGCGGGAGTAAATGAGCAGTTCTTC | CAIRLAGVNEQFF
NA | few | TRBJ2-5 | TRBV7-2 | TGTGCCAGCAGCTTAGTGGCGGGGAACCAAGAGACCCAGTACTTC | CASSLVAGNQETQYF
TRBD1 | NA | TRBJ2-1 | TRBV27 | TGTGCCAGCAGTTTACTATCAGGGGGCTCGTGGAATGAGCAGTTCTTC | CASSLLSGGSWNEQFF
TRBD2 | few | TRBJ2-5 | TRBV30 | TGTGCCAGAGCTGCGGGAGAAGGGACCCAGTACTTC | CARAAGEGTQYF
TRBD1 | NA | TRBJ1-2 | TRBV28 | TGTGCCAGCAGTTCTCCGGGACAGGGGGAGGCTGGCTACACCTTC | CASSSPGQGEAGYTF
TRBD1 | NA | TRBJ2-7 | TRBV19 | TGTGCCAGTACCCCGTCGGGCCCGGGACAGGGAGTGAACGAGCAGTACTTC | CASTPSGPGQGVNEQYF